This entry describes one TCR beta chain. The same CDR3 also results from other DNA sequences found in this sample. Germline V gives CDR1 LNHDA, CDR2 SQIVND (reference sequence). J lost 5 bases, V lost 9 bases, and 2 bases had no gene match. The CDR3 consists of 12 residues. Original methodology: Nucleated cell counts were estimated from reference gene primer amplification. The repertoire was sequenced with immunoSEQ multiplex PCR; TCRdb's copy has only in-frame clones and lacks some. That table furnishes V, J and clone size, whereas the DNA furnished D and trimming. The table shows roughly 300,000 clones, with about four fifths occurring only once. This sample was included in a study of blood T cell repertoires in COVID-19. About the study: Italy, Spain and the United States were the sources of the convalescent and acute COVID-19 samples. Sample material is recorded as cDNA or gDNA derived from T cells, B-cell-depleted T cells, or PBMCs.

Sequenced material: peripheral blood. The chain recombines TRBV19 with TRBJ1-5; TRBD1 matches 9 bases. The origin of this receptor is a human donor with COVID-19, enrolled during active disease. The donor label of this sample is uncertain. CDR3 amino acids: CASRDRDQPQHF. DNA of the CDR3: TGTGCCAGCCGGGACAGGGATCAGCCCCAGCATTTT. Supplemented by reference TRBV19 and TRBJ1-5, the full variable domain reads DGGITQSPKYLFRKEGQNVTLSCEQNLNHDAMYWYRQDPGQGLRLIYYSQIVNDFQKGDIAEGYSVSREKKESFPLTVTSAQKNPTAFYLCASRDRDQPQHFGDGTRLSIL.